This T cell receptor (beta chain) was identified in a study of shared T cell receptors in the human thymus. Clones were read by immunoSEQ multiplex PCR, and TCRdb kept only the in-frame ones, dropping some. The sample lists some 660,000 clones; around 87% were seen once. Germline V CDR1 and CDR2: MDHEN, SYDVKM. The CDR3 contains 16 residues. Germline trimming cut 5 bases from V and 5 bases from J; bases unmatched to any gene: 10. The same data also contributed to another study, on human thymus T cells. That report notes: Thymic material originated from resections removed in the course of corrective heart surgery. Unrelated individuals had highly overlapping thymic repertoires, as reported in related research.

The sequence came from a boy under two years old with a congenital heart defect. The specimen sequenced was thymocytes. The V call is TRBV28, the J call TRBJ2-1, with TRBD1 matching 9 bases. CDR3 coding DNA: TGTGCCAGCAGTGACAGACAGGGGGAATGGAACAATGAGCAGTTCTTC. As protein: CASSDRQGEWNNEQFF.